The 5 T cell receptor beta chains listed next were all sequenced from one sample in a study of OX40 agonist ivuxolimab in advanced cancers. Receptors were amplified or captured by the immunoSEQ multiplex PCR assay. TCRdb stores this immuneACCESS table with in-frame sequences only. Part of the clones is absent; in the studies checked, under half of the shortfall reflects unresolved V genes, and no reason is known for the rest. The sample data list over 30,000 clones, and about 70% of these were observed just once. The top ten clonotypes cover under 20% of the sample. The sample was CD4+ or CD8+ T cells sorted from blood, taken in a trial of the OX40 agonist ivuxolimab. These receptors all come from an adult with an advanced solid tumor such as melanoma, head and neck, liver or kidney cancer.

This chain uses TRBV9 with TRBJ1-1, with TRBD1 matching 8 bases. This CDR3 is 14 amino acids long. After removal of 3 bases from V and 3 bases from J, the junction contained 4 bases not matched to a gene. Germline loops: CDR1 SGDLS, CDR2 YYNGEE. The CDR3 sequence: CASSAPTGDTEAFF. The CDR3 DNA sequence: TGTGCCAGCAGCGCCCCGACAGGGGACACTGAAGCTTTCTTT.

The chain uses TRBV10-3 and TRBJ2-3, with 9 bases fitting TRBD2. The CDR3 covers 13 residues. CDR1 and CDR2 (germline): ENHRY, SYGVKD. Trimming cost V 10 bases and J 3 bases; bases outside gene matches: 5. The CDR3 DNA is TGTGCCACCCAGACTAGCGGAACAGATACGCAGTATTTT. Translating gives CATQTSGTDTQYF.

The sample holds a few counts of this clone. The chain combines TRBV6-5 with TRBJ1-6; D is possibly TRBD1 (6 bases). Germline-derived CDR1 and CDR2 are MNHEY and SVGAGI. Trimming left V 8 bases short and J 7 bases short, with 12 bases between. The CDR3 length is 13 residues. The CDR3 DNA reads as TGTGCCAGCCGAGGGGGGGGGAATTCACCCCTCCACTTT. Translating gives CASRGGGNSPLHF.

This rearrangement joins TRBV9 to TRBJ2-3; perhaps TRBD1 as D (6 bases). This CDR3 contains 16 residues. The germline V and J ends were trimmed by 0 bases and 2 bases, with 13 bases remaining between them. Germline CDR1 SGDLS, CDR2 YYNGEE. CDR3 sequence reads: CASSVEVGGITDTQYF. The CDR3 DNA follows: TGTGCCAGCAGCGTAGAAGTAGGGGGAATCACAGATACGCAGTATTTT.

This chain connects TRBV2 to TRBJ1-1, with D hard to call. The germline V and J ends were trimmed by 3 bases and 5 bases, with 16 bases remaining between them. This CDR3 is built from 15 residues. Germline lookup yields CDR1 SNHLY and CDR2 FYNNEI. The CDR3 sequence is CASSDRPPLGTEAFF. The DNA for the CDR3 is TGTGCCAGCAGTGATAGGCCCCCGCTGGGGACTGAAGCTTTCTTT.